Given below is one T cell receptor beta chain in context. The data were obtained in a study of cytomegalovirus exposure and HLA in healthy donors. Sequencing used immunoSEQ multiplex PCR; TCRdb keeps in-frame clones, though not all of them. The table lists 100,000 to 150,000 clones, about 88% of them singletons, with 0.95% to 1.5% in the top ten. Sequenced sample: PBMCs. This receptor was identified in a woman in her late teens or twenties in good health and CMV-seronegative.

DNA of the CDR3: TGTGCCAGCAGCGTAGCCGGCAGAAGAGGGTCACCCCTCCACTTT. Protein: CASSVAGRRGSPLHF. The gene calls are TRBV9 and TRBJ1-6; D not certain. Germline V gene sequence: CDR1 SGDLS, CDR2 YYNGEE. Trimming removed 0 bases at V and 10 bases at J, with 14 bases between. The CDR3 is made up of 15 amino acids.